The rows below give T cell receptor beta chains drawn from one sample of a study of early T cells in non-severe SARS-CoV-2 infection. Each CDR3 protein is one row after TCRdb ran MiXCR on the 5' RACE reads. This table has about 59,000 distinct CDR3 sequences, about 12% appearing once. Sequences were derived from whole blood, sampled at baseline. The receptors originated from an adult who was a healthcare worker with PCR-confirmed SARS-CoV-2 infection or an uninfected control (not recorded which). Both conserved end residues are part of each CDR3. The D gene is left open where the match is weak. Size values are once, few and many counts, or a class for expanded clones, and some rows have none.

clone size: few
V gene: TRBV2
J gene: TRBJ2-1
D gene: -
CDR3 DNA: TGTGCCAGCGAGAAACCGGGACCAACGGGTAATGAGCAGTTCTTC
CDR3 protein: CASEKPGPTGNEQFF

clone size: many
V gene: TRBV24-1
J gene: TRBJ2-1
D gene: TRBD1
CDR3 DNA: TGTGCCACCAGTGACTGGACAGGGGGCGCGGTGAATGAGCAGTTCTTC
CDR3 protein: CATSDWTGGAVNEQFF

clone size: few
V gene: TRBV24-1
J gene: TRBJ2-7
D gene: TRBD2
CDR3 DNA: TGTGCCACCAGTGATACTGGGGAGGGAGGCTACGAGCAGTACTTC
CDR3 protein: CATSDTGEGGYEQYF

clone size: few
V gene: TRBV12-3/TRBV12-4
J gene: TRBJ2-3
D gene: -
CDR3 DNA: TGTGCCAGCAGTTTGGGGCCAGGTCGAAACCCTAGCACAGATACGCAGTATTTT
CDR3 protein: CASSLGPGRNPSTDTQYF

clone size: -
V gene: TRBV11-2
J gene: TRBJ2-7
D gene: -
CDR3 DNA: TGTGCCAGCAGCCTCCGGGGACTGGTCCCACCTTCCTACGAGCAGTACTTC
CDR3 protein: CASSLRGLVPPSYEQYF

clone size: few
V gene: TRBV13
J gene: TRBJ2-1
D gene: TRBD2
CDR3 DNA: TGTGCCAGCAGCCTTAGCGGGAGGTATAGCAATGAGCAGTTCTTC
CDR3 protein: CASSLSGRYSNEQFF

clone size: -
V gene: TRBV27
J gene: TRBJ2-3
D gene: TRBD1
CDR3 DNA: TGTGCCAGCAGTTTAAAGACAGGGGGAACAGATACGCAGTATTTT
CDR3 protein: CASSLKTGGTDTQYF

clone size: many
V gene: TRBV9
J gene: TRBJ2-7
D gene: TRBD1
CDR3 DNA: TGTGCCAGCAGCCCGGGACAGGGTATGGCCGAGCAGTACTTC
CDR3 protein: CASSPGQGMAEQYF

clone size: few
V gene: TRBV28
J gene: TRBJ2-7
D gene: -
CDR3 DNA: TGTGCCAGCAGTTTACAATCCTACGAGCAGTACTTC
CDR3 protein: CASSLQSYEQYF

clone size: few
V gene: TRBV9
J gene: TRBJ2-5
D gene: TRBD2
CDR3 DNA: TGTGCCAGCAGTATGGGACTAGCGGAAAATCAAGAGACCCAGTACTTC
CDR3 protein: CASSMGLAENQETQYF

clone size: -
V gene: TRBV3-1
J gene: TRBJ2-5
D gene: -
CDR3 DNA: TGTGCCAGCAGCCATTCCCAAGAGACCCAGTACTTC
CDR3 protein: CASSHSQETQYF

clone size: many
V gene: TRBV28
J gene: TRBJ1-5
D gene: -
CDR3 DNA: TGTGCCAGCATTAGTCGGCAGGGCAATCAGCCCCAGCATTTT
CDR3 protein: CASISRQGNQPQHF

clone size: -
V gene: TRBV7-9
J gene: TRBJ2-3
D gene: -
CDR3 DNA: TGTGCCAGCAGCTTAATGGACGGCACAGATACGCAGTATTTT
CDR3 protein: CASSLMDGTDTQYF

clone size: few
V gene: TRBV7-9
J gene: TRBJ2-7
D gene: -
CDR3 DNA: TGTGCCAGCAGCCAACCGGTAGTTCCCTACGAGCAGTACTTC
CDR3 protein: CASSQPVVPYEQYF